Listed here is a single T cell receptor beta chain. Its antigen is still unknown. The data derive from a study of persistence of HIV-infected CD4 T cells. Study summary: The sample holds CD4+ T cells responsive to CMV or HIV-1 Gag. General observations from the study: Bulk TCR data could not be restricted to HIV-1-infected CMV-responding cells. Degenerate expanded CDR3beta sequences were enriched among CMV- and Gag-responding cells.

The stimulus was lysate of CMV-infected fibroblasts, 9 to 10 ug/mL. CD40L-negative CD69-negative CD45RO-high memory CD4+ T cells were sorted as populations depleted of antigen-responding cells. Donors had CD4+ T cell counts above 400 cells/uL and were CMV-seropositive. Between the trimmed V and J ends, which lost 5 bases and 4 bases, there was a span of 15 bases. The germline gives CDR1 MDHEN, CDR2 SYDVKM. This CDR3 region has 14 residues. The libraries were made with immunoSEQ version 4 in survey mode. Repertoires were generated with immunoSEQ multiplex PCR, while TCRdb's copy carries only in-frame clones and drops some. The sample shows about 33,000 clones, about 80% of them seen only once.

The receptor's source is an adult woman with HIV who was CMV-seropositive. The source was CD4+ T cells sorted from PBMCs after roughly 18-hour stimulation, collected from a patient who received antiretroviral therapy. This chain connects TRBV28 to TRBJ2-7; D not resolved. Here the CDR3 DNA reads TGTGCCAGCAGTCGGACGGCGATCGGATACGAGCAGTACTTC. Its translation: CASSRTAIGYEQYF.